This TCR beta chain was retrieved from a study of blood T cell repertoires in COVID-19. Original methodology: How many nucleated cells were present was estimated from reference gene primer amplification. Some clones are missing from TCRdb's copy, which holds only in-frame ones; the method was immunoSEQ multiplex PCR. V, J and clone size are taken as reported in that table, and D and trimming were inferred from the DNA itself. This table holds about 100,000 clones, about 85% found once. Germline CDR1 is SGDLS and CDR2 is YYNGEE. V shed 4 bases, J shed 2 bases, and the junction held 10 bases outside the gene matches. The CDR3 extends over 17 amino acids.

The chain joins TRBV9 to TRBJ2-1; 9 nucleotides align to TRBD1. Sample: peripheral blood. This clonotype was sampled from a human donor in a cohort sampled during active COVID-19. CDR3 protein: CASSLRPGQGAYNEQFF. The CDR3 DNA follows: TGTGCCAGCAGCTTACGACCGGGACAGGGTGCCTACAATGAGCAGTTCTTC.